Listed here is a single TCR beta chain. The data belong to a study of blood T cell repertoires in COVID-19. Study-level background: The analysed material was cDNA or gDNA that came from T cells, B-cell-depleted T cells, or PBMCs.

Deletions cut 3 bases from V and 6 bases from J, with 9 bases between. The CDR3 totals 12 residues. From germline, CDR1 is LNHDA and CDR2 SQIVND (reference sequence). The data were produced by immunoSEQ multiplex PCR, yet TCRdb's version contains in-frame clones alone and is incomplete. The sample comprises 85,000 to 130,000 clones, around 90% of which are singletons, and 6% rests with the top ten. This TCR was sampled from a human donor in a cohort sampled during active COVID-19. The chain recombines TRBV19 with TRBJ2-7; perhaps TRBD1 as D (6 bases). Sample: peripheral blood. The CDR3 nucleotides are TGTGCCAGTAGTATGACAGGTAGCGAGCAGTACTTC. Its protein is CASSMTGSEQYF.